This note documents a single T cell receptor beta chain sequence. The target of this receptor is not known. No quality values exist for individual bases; no much larger clone is one base distant. From the cysteine through the valine, the CDR3 covers 15 amino acids. The only DNA kept is the CDR3, 45 bases in frame from the first base. Relative to germline, V is missing 8 bases and J is missing 4 bases, with 13 bases of the junction outside any gene match. CDR1 and CDR2 are drawn from the germline V gene: MNHEY, SVGAGI. In this study, focal radiation therapy paired with CTLA-4 blockade (ipilimumab) was tested in patients who had chemo-refractory metastatic non-small-cell lung cancer. The sample is drawn from a study of radiotherapy plus CTLA-4 blockade in lung cancer (dated by TCRdb to between 2017 and 2018). Notes on the research overall: Objective responses were observed in approximately 18% of enrolled patients, and disease control was achieved in approximately 29%.

Broader findings and caveats from the paper: TCR clones derived from tumors expanded in peripheral blood after treatment with radiotherapy and ipilimumab. Increased serum interferon-beta after radiation, together with early dynamic changes in blood T cell clones, were reported to be the strongest predictors of response.

Library generation was performed with the immunoSEQ multiplex PCR assay. This immuneACCESS table, as held by TCRdb, lists in-frame sequences with V and J called but not all clones. Of the missing ones, under half trace to an unresolved V gene in checked studies; the others have no known cause. Present in this sample are some 90,000 clones, more than 75% of which were seen just once. The ten largest account for about 2% of the sample. This TCR came from a human donor with non-small cell lung cancer who had a partial response to radiotherapy plus ipilimumab. The chain couples TRBV6-5 to TRBJ2-7; 8 bases in between match TRBD2. Specimen: peripheral blood, collected from a patient treated with radiotherapy plus ipilimumab. The DNA sequence is given as TGTGCCAGCCGAATGGGGCTAGCGGGCCGGTACGAGCAGTACGTC. The resulting protein is CASRMGLAGRYEQYV.